These 8 T cell receptor beta chains were all obtained from the same sample, sequenced in a study of T cell clones after liver transplantation. Using immunoSEQ multiplex PCR, the repertoire was profiled, and TCRdb retains in-frame clones only, with some absent. The sample carries more than 15,000 clones, 80% recorded once. Material: CD8+ T cells from blood, obtained 48 months after liver transplant. These receptors all come from a human patient who received a liver transplant. The graft donor may have contributed some T cells.

The chain has TRBV6-6 and TRBJ2-7; D is undetermined. The CDR3 has 14 amino acids. The V end lost 4 bases, the J end lost 1 base, and 11 bases lay between the germline ends. Per germline, CDR1 MNHNY and CDR2 SVGAGI (reference sequence). In nucleotides, the CDR3 is TGTGCCAGCAGTTTCCCGGTACAATCCTACGAGCAGTACTTC. Amino acids: CASSFPVQSYEQYF.

The rearrangement links TRBV7-9 to TRBJ2-4, with unresolved D. Germline CDR1 and CDR2: SEHNR and FQNEAQ (reference sequence). The CDR3 has 15 amino acids. Trimming took 5 bases from V and 0 from J, leaving 11 bases between them. CDR3 protein: CASSLSWAAKNIQYF. In DNA form, the CDR3 reads TGTGCCAGCAGCCTCTCATGGGCAGCCAAAAACATTCAGTACTTC.

The chain links TRBV7-7 to TRBJ1-1, with a weak D call TRBD1 (6 bases). The V end was cut by 5 bases, the J end by 3 bases, with 19 bases between. Germline values: CDR1 SSHAT, CDR2 FNYEAQ (reference sequence). This CDR3 contains 16 residues. CDR3: CASSPRGTDSYTEAFF. CDR3 DNA sequence: TGTGCCAGCAGCCCAAGGGGAACGGACAGTTACACTGAAGCTTTCTTT.

The CDR3 loop is CSVEDTGGAGGYTF. The CDR3 DNA follows: TGCAGCGTTGAAGATACGGGGGGCGCGGGTGGCTACACCTTC. The rearrangement joins TRBV29-1 to TRBJ1-2; possible D gene TRBD1, 6 bases. The CDR3 is 14 amino acids. Germline lookup yields CDR1 SQVTM and CDR2 ANQGSEA. Trimming left V 0 bases short and J 7 bases short, with 15 bases between.

The J gene is TRBJ2-1, the V gene TRBV11-3; 8 bases map to TRBD2. The CDR3 totals 15 residues. V dropped 0 bases and J dropped 7; count of bases not matched to a gene: 5. The germline V gene has CDR1 SGHNT and CDR2 YENEEA. The CDR3 DNA is TGTGCCAGCAGCTTAGACGGGAGGGAAGGAAATGAGCAGTTCTTC. This gives the protein CASSLDGREGNEQFF.

The rearrangement links TRBV5-1 to TRBJ2-7; D call uncertain. CDR3 length: 14 residues. Trimming took off 0 bases at V and 0 bases at J, with 7 bases between the two ends. The V gene's germline CDR1 is SGHRS and CDR2 YFSETQ. CDR3: CASSLVSSSYEQYF. CDR3 nucleotides: TGCGCCAGCAGCTTGGTTTCGAGCTCCTACGAGCAGTACTTC.

V gene TRBV18 combines with J gene TRBJ2-1; either TRBD1 or TRBD2 may fit D (5 bases each). V was clipped by 3 bases and J by 5 bases, with 20 bases between them. The CDR3 has 17 amino acids. Germline CDR1 and CDR2: KGHSH and LQKENI. The CDR3 sequence is CASSPSGPLSRDNEQFF. The CDR3 DNA follows: TGTGCCAGCTCACCTTCGGGACCCCTATCCCGGGACAATGAGCAGTTCTTC.

This chain links TRBV13 with TRBJ2-3; perhaps TRBD2 as D (6 bases). The V end was cut by 4 bases, the J end by 5 bases, with 16 bases between. Germline loops: CDR1 PRHDT, CDR2 FYEKMQ (reference sequence). The CDR3 is 15 residues long. CDR3 coding DNA: TGTGCCAGCAGCTCCAGCCGCTGGGGAGGAGATACGCAGTATTTT. Its protein product is CASSSSRWGGDTQYF.